Shown below are 16 T cell receptor beta chains from a single sample sequenced in a study of OX40 agonist ivuxolimab in advanced cancers. Receptors were amplified or captured by the immunoSEQ multiplex PCR assay. TCRdb re-hosts the immuneACCESS table, in-frame sequences only. Its copies lack some clones; in the studies checked, an unresolved V gene accounts for under half of them, and the cause for the rest is not known. The sample table contains over 8,500 clones; only one count was recorded for about four fifths of them. The ten largest clones take up approximately 36% of the sample. The sequenced sample was CD4+ or CD8+ T cells sorted from blood, obtained in a trial of the OX40 agonist ivuxolimab. The source is an adult with an advanced solid tumor such as melanoma, head and neck, liver or kidney cancer.

The rearrangement links TRBV27 to TRBJ2-7; D ambiguous. Germline V gene lookup returns CDR1 MNHEY and CDR2 SMNVEV (reference sequence). With 3 bases removed from V and 8 bases from J, the gap between germline ends came to 2 bases. This CDR3 spans 9 amino acids. The CDR3 DNA follows: TGTGCCAGCAGTTTCAAGCAGTACTTC. Residues: CASSFKQYF.

The chain uses TRBV27 and TRBJ2-7, with D uncertain. Trimming shortened V by 0 bases and J by 5 bases, and 8 bases separated the two germline ends. The CDR3 loop spans 13 amino acids. Per germline, CDR1 MNHEY and CDR2 SMNVEV (reference sequence). The CDR3 region is CASSLSRTHEQYF. The CDR3 DNA sequence: TGTGCCAGCAGTTTATCTCGCACTCACGAGCAGTACTTC.

This rearrangement joins TRBV15 to TRBJ1-5, with 7 bases that match TRBD1. Unmatched junction bases numbered 11, after V lost 0 bases and J lost 9 bases. In germline, CDR1 is LNHNV, CDR2 YYDKDF (reference sequence). This CDR3 is built from 16 residues. CDR3 region: CATSREGGSPTGPQHF. In DNA, the CDR3 is TGTGCCACCAGCAGAGAAGGGGGCAGCCCAACTGGGCCCCAGCATTTT. The full variable domain, completed using reference TRBV15 and TRBJ1-5, is DAMVIQNPRYQVTQFGKPVTLSCSQTLNHNVMYWYQQKSSQAPKLLFHYYDKDFNNEADTPDNFQSRRPNTSFCFLDIRSPGLGDTAMYLCATSREGGSPTGPQHFGDGTRLSIL.

This chain connects TRBV7-9 to TRBJ2-1, with no clear D. The germline V gene encodes CDR1 SEHNR and CDR2 FQNEAQ (reference sequence). The CDR3 length is 14 residues. V was cut by 1 base and J by 5 bases, with 9 bases left in between. The CDR3 DNA reads as TGTGCCAGCAGCTTAGTACGCTTTGACAATGAGCAGTTCTTC. Translated: CASSLVRFDNEQFF.

The chain has TRBV7-3 and TRBJ2-5; possibly TRBD2 for D (6 bases). The CDR3 runs to 13 residues. V lost 5 bases and J 2 bases, leaving 9 bases between the germline ends. Germline CDR1 and CDR2: SGHTA and FQGTGA. The CDR3: CASSAGPQETQYF. CDR3 nucleotide sequence: TGTGCCAGCAGCGCGGGACCGCAAGAGACCCAGTACTTC.

In its sample, this clone was seen once. This sequence joins TRBV19 and TRBJ2-1; D is unresolved. The CDR3 runs to 16 residues. From germline, CDR1 is LNHDA and CDR2 SQIVND (reference sequence). V lost 7 bases and J 3 bases, leaving 19 bases between the germline ends. In nucleotides, the CDR3 is TGTGCCAGTACCCCTGTGGGCGAAAATGACTACAATGAGCAGTTCTTC. This gives the protein CASTPVGENDYNEQFF.

The chain uses TRBV7-9 and TRBJ2-1, with D unresolved. The germline V and J ends were trimmed by 6 bases and 0 bases, with 12 bases remaining between them. The CDR3 extends over 15 amino acids. Germline CDR1 and CDR2: SEHNR and FQNEAQ (reference sequence). The CDR3 region has the DNA TGTGCCAGCAGTTACTCCATGAGCTCCTACAATGAGCAGTTCTTC. Its protein product is CASSYSMSSYNEQFF.

The CDR3 region is CASSFRGGGTEAFF. CDR3 in DNA: TGTGCCAGCAGCTTCCGGGGAGGCGGCACTGAAGCTTTCTTT. The rearrangement links TRBV5-4 to TRBJ1-1; D gene uncertain. This CDR3 spans 14 amino acids. Trimming left V 2 bases short and J 4 bases short, with 12 bases between. Per the germline V gene, CDR1 is SGHNT and CDR2 is YYREEE (reference sequence).

This rearrangement joins TRBV2 to TRBJ1-4; D unresolved. The CDR3 spans 15 residues. Germline V CDR1 and CDR2: SNHLY, FYNNEI. Trimming cost V 4 bases and J 0 bases, with 9 bases left between them. CDR3 amino acids: CASSAGRSTNEKLFF. The CDR3 bases are TGTGCCAGCAGTGCTGGGAGGTCAACTAATGAAAAACTGTTTTTT.

The gene calls are TRBV7-9 and TRBJ2-7; 9 bases are a match to TRBD1. V shed 5 bases, J shed 0 bases, and the junction held 11 bases outside the gene matches. There are 17 residues in the CDR3. CDR1 and CDR2 from the germline V gene are SEHNR and FQNEAQ (reference sequence). The CDR3 DNA is TGTGCCAGCAGCCGGCCAGGGACAGGGCCTTACTCCTACGAGCAGTACTTC. It translates to CASSRPGTGPYSYEQYF.

The V call is TRBV30, the J call TRBJ1-1, with D possibly matching TRBD1 (6 bases). Germline CDR1 and CDR2: GTSNPN and SVGIG (reference sequence). There are 14 residues in the CDR3. Between the trimmed V and J ends, which lost 5 bases and 1 base, there was a span of 14 bases. Here the CDR3 reads CAWEEGGENTEAFF. CDR3 DNA: TGTGCCTGGGAGGAAGGGGGAGAGAACACTGAAGCTTTCTTT.

This chain connects TRBV2 to TRBJ2-1; possible D gene TRBD2, 6 bases. V lost 1 base to trimming and J lost 7 bases, with 11 bases between them. The CDR3 runs 14 residues. Germline CDR1 is SNHLY and CDR2 is FYNNEI. CDR3 loop: CASSEGGRRNEQFF. The CDR3, as DNA: TGTGCCAGCAGTGAAGGGGGGAGGAGGAATGAGCAGTTCTTC.

This sequence joins TRBV5-4 and TRBJ2-7, with D perhaps matching TRBD2 (6 bases). CDR3 size: 14 residues. Germline V gene data show CDR1 as SGHNT and CDR2 as YYREEE (reference sequence). The V and J ends lost 4 bases and 3 bases respectively, with 14 bases between them. The CDR3 spells CASSTGTGNYEQYF. The CDR3 coding sequence is TGTGCCAGCAGCACCGGGACTGGGAACTACGAGCAGTACTTC. Using reference TRBV5-4 and TRBJ2-7 for the parts outside the CDR3, the full variable domain is ETGVTQSPTHLIKTRGQQVTLRCSSQSGHNTVSWYQQALGQGPQFIFQYYREEENGRGNFPPRFSGLQFPNYSSELNVNALELDDSALYLCASSTGTGNYEQYFGPGTRLTVT.

The chain couples TRBV29-1 to TRBJ2-7; D is undetermined. The germline CDR1 and CDR2 sequences are SQVTM and ANQGSEA. This CDR3 comprises 14 residues. The V end was cut by 5 bases, the J end by 2 bases, with 16 bases between. The CDR3 reads CSVHSAATPYEQYF. CDR3 sequence (DNA): TGCAGCGTTCACTCGGCGGCGACCCCCTACGAGCAGTACTTC.

This chain joins TRBV10-3 and TRBJ2-7, with 9 bases fitting TRBD1. The CDR3 runs 14 residues. Losses at the gene ends were 5 bases for V and 3 bases for J; bases not matched to a gene: 5. In germline, CDR1 is ENHRY, CDR2 SYGVKD. The CDR3 protein is CAISHGTGNYEQYF. In DNA form, the CDR3 reads TGTGCCATCAGTCACGGGACAGGGAACTACGAGCAGTACTTC.

This chain joins TRBV7-9 and TRBJ2-3; 13 bases are shared with TRBD2. The germline V gene encodes CDR1 SEHNR and CDR2 FQNEAQ (reference sequence). The CDR3 has 16 amino acids. V shed 4 bases, J shed 4 bases, and the junction held 5 bases outside the gene matches. This CDR3 reads CASSSRLAGGSDTQYF. CDR3 DNA: TGTGCCAGCAGCTCCAGACTAGCGGGGGGTTCAGATACGCAGTATTTT.